This paragraph covers one T cell receptor beta chain sequence. Its target is unknown. Method: immunoSEQ multiplex PCR; TCRdb's copy keeps in-frame clones and lacks some. This table has some 150,000 clones, about 86% appearing once. Germline CDR1 reads SGHRS; CDR2 reads YFSETQ. The CDR3 totals 15 residues. J lost 4 bases, V lost 4 bases, and 6 bases had no gene match. The data belong to a study of T cell responses to AZD1222 COVID-19 vaccine. Study-wide findings and caveats: Researchers took repertoire samples only after the peak T cell response had come. Along spike, vaccine-associated CD4 TCRs were found throughout, with dominance at 160-218 and 743-854.

The rearrangement uses TRBV5-1 and TRBJ1-3, with 9 nucleotides matching TRBD1. This sample comprised peripheral blood, obtained on day 0 of MenACWY control vaccination. This TCR was sampled from an adult in good health. The CDR3 reads CASSRGQGIGNTIYF. Here the CDR3 DNA reads TGCGCCAGCAGCCGAGGACAGGGGATCGGAAACACCATATATTTT. The variable domain in full, completed from reference TRBV5-1 and TRBJ1-3, reads KAGVTQTPRYLIKTRGQQVTLSCSPISGHRSVSWYQQTPGQGLQFLFEYFSETQRNKGNFPGRFSGRQFSNSRSEMNVSTLELGDSALYLCASSRGQGIGNTIYFGEGSWLTVV.